Listed below are T cell receptor beta chains from one sample, sequenced in a study of regulatory T cells in long-lasting Graves disease. TCRdb re-derived calls from the multiplex PCR reads in MiXCR, one entry per CDR3 protein. The sample includes 250,000 to 400,000 distinct CDR3 sequences, 18% of them seen just once. The specimen comprised peripheral blood mononuclear cells (PBMCs), sampled at new diagnosis, from a patient treated with antithyroid drugs. These receptors all come from a female donor with Graves disease. The CDR3 runs from the conserved cysteine through the conserved F or W. D genes are given only for firm matches. Clone sizes are given selectively: once, few, many, or a class where the clone is expanded.

TRBJ2-1,13,TRBV2,many,.,CASSPGLINEQFF,TGTGCCAGCAGCCCCGGACTGATAAATGAGCAGTTCTTC
TRBJ2-1,16,TRBV4-2,few,.,CASSQGTGNSYNEQFF,TGTGCCAGCAGCCAAGGGACTGGCAACTCCTACAATGAGCAGTTCTTC
TRBJ2-5,15,TRBV11-2,many,TRBD1,CASSVVGQGDNERFF,TGTGCCAGCAGCGTTGTGGGACAGGGGGATAATGAGCGGTTCTTC
TRBJ2-7,14,TRBV2,many,.,CASRGPGIIHEQYF,TGTGCCAGCAGGGGACCAGGGATCATCCACGAGCAGTACTTC
TRBJ2-5,15,TRBV5-5,few,.,CASSWPPLGAETQYF,TGTGCCAGCAGTTGGCCCCCTCTAGGGGCGGAGACCCAGTACTTC
TRBJ2-7,16,TRBV20-1,many,TRBD2,CSAPSDSGRARYEQYF,TGCAGTGCTCCGTCCGATAGCGGGAGGGCTCGCTACGAGCAGTACTTC
TRBJ1-1,11,TRBV6-5,many,.,CASSFYIEAFF,TGTGCCAGCAGTTTTTATATTGAAGCTTTCTTT
TRBJ2-7,15,TRBV7-9,few,.,CASSLVPGHLYEQYF,TGTGCCAGCAGCTTAGTACCGGGACACCTCTACGAGCAGTACTTC
TRBJ2-3,12,TRBV12-3/TRBV12-4,many,.,CASSAMYYTQYF,TGTGCCAGCAGCGCGATGTATTATACGCAGTATTTT
TRBJ2-3,18,TRBV11-3,many,TRBD2,CASSTLRGLAGGPDTQYF,TGTGCCAGCAGCACCCTAAGGGGACTAGCGGGAGGGCCAGATACGCAGTATTTT
TRBJ2-5,14,TRBV5-4,few,.,CASSADGGQETQYF,TGTGCCAGCAGCGCGGACGGGGGCCAAGAGACCCAGTACTTC
TRBJ2-1,18,TRBV12-3/TRBV12-4,.,TRBD2,CASSRLSGRSLSYNEQFF,TGTGCCAGCAGTAGACTCAGCGGGAGAAGTCTCTCCTACAATGAGCAGTTCTTC
TRBJ2-3,17,TRBV12-3/TRBV12-4,many,.,CASSSPPTGPLGDTQYF,TGTGCCAGCAGCTCCCCCCCCACGGGGCCATTGGGGGATACGCAGTATTTT
TRBJ2-2,14,TRBV10-1,many,TRBD1,CASRAGGNTGELFF,TGCGCCAGCAGGGCAGGGGGCAACACCGGGGAGCTGTTTTTT
TRBJ2-4,15,TRBV18,many,.,CASSLLDLAKNIQYF,TGTGCCAGCTCACTATTGGACTTAGCCAAAAACATTCAGTACTTC
TRBJ1-1,12,TRBV20-1,.,.,CSASRRVTEAFF,TGCAGTGCTAGTCGCAGGGTCACTGAAGCTTTCTTT